These 27 T cell receptor beta chains were sequenced from one sample in a study of beta chain features in type 1 diabetes. Of the isolated RNA, all was reverse transcribed, and so the sequenced material was expressed TCRB transcripts. Sequencing was performed with immunoSEQ multiplex PCR; in TCRdb, only in-frame clones are kept and a portion is missing. The table records nearly 250,000 clones, 68% of them present only once. Sequenced material: naive CD4+ T cells from blood. Receptors were obtained from a man younger than 45 in good health.

V is TRBV5-6 and J is TRBJ2-4; D possibly matches TRBD1 or TRBD2 (6 bases each). V gave up 3 bases and J gave up 0 bases, with 22 bases separating them. Germline CDR1 and CDR2: SGHDT and YYEEEE. This CDR3 comprises 19 residues. DNA of the CDR3: TGTGCCAGCAGCTCGGGGGACATAATAAAACCCCTAGCCAAAAACATTCAGTACTTC. Protein: CASSSGDIIKPLAKNIQYF. Supplemented by reference TRBV5-6 and TRBJ2-4, the full variable domain reads DAGVTQSPTHLIKTRGQQVTLRCSPKSGHDTVSWYQQALGQGPQFIFQYYEEEERQRGNFPDRFSGHQFPNYSSELNVNALLLGDSALYLCASSSGDIIKPLAKNIQYFGAGTRLSVL.

Comments on this clone: This may stem from a read error, because a much larger clone lies one nucleotide away. The V gene is TRBV5-4, the J gene TRBJ2-3; D is ambiguous. With 2 bases removed from V and 2 bases from J, the gap between germline ends came to 0 bases. The CDR3 totals 11 residues. In germline, CDR1 is SGHNT, CDR2 YYREEE (reference sequence). The DNA for the CDR3 is TGTGCCAGCAGCTTCACAGATACGCAGTATTTT. It encodes CASSFTDTQYF.

The V call is TRBV30, the J call TRBJ1-3; 8 positions agree with TRBD1. Germline-derived CDR1 and CDR2 are GTSNPN and SVGIG (reference sequence). J gave up 0 bases and V 4 bases, and 2 bases lay outside the gene matches. The CDR3 is 14 amino acids. The CDR3 DNA is TGTGCCTGGAAACAGGGGGTCTCTGGAAACACCATATATTTT. Amino acids: CAWKQGVSGNTIYF. Filled out from reference TRBV30 and TRBJ1-3, the complete variable domain reads SQTIHQWPATLVQPVGSPLSLECTVEGTSNPNLYWYRQAAGRGLQLLFYSVGIGQISSEVPQNLSASRPQDRQFILSSKKLLLSDSGFYLCAWKQGVSGNTIYFGEGSWLTVV.

As for this clone: The same CDR3 can be traced to other DNA sequences in this sample. The chain employs TRBV5-1 and TRBJ2-1; D unresolved. The germline CDR1 and CDR2 sequences are SGHRS and YFSETQ. This CDR3 has 15 amino acids. Trimming cost V 0 bases and J 0 bases, with 7 bases left between them. CDR3 DNA: TGCGCCAGCAGCTTGGAGGGTGGCTCCTACAATGAGCAGTTCTTC. Protein: CASSLEGGSYNEQFF.

This chain joins TRBV13 and TRBJ1-1; D gene unclear. Trimming took off 3 bases at V and 1 base at J, with 9 bases between the two ends. Germline assignment: CDR1 PRHDT and CDR2 FYEKMQ (reference sequence). This CDR3 contains 14 residues. The CDR3 region is CASSFPGWNTEAFF. DNA of the CDR3: TGTGCCAGCAGCTTCCCGGGTTGGAACACTGAAGCTTTCTTT.

V usage is TRBV30 and J usage is TRBJ2-2; TRBD1 agrees at 7 bases. V lost 5 bases, J lost 6 bases, and 9 bases stayed unmatched. The CDR3 runs 14 residues. Looked up from germline, CDR1 is GTSNPN and CDR2 is SVGIG (reference sequence). CDR3 amino acids: CAWGTGAQAGELFF. CDR3 coding DNA: TGTGCCTGGGGCACAGGGGCTCAGGCCGGGGAGCTGTTTTTT. Based on the CDR3 plus reference TRBV30 and TRBJ2-2, the full variable domain is SQTIHQWPATLVQPVGSPLSLECTVEGTSNPNLYWYRQAAGRGLQLLFYSVGIGQISSEVPQNLSASRPQDRQFILSSKKLLLSDSGFYLCAWGTGAQAGELFFGEGSRLTVL.

V gene TRBV25-1 combines with J gene TRBJ2-7; 7 nucleotides line up with TRBD2. The CDR3 has 14 amino acids. V trimming: 4 bases; J trimming: 4 bases; junction bases outside the gene matches: 7. Germline assignment: CDR1 MGHDK and CDR2 SYGVNS. The CDR3 sequence: CASSGAGERYEQYF. In nucleotides, the CDR3 is TGTGCCAGCAGTGGCGCGGGGGAACGGTACGAGCAGTACTTC.

This clone was seen only a few times. This rearrangement joins TRBV30 to TRBJ2-5; 13 nucleotides line up with TRBD2. CDR1 is GTSNPN, CDR2 SVGIG, per germline (reference sequence). CDR3 length: 14 residues. Trimming cost V 3 bases and J 5 bases; bases outside gene matches: 3. The CDR3 region is CAWSILAGGETQYF. The CDR3 nucleotides are TGTGCCTGGAGCATACTAGCGGGAGGGGAGACCCAGTACTTC.

The chain combines TRBV28 with TRBJ2-2, with 7 nucleotides matching TRBD1. The CDR3 extends over 15 amino acids. Germline V lookup: CDR1 MDHEN, CDR2 SYDVKM. With 5 bases clipped from V and 6 bases from J, the junction kept 9 bases outside the gene matches. The CDR3 DNA follows: TGTGCCAGCAGTAAACAAGGGGGCTTGGCCGGGGAGCTGTTTTTT. Translating it yields CASSKQGGLAGELFF.

A few counts support this clone. Other DNA sequences in this sample translate to the same CDR3. V is TRBV29-1 and J is TRBJ1-1, with a possible D match to TRBD1 (5 bases). Germline V gene sequence: CDR1 SQVTM, CDR2 ANQGSEA. The CDR3 is 13 amino acids. V was pared by 2 bases and J by 2 bases, with 9 bases between. CDR3 amino acids: CSVERQLNTEAFF. In DNA form, the CDR3 reads TGCAGCGTTGAAAGACAGCTTAACACTGAAGCTTTCTTT.

The chain couples TRBV10-2 to TRBJ2-7; the D gene is possibly TRBD1 (6 bases). Germline V lookup: CDR1 WSHSY, CDR2 SAAADI. This CDR3 spans 14 amino acids. V was pared by 7 bases and J by 5 bases, with 18 bases between. This CDR3 reads CASTAQGTLHEQYF. The CDR3 DNA sequence: TGCGCCAGCACAGCACAGGGAACTCTCCACGAGCAGTACTTC.

The chain carries TRBV15 and TRBJ2-7, with D unresolved. This CDR3 has 14 residues. Germline V gene data show CDR1 as LNHNV and CDR2 as YYDKDF (reference sequence). V dropped 5 bases and J dropped 0 bases, with 11 bases sitting between them. CDR3: CATSPTTDSYEQYF. The DNA of the CDR3 is TGTGCCACCAGCCCGACGACGGACTCCTACGAGCAGTACTTC. Together with reference TRBV15 and TRBJ2-7, the CDR3 gives the full variable domain: DAMVIQNPRYQVTQFGKPVTLSCSQTLNHNVMYWYQQKSSQAPKLLFHYYDKDFNNEADTPDNFQSRRPNTSFCFLDIRSPGLGDTAMYLCATSPTTDSYEQYFGPGTRLTVT.

The chain has TRBV30 and TRBJ2-4; TRBD2 might be the D (5 bases). CDR3 length: 16 amino acids. From germline, CDR1 is GTSNPN and CDR2 SVGIG (reference sequence). Between the trimmed V and J ends, which lost 4 bases and 5 bases, there was a span of 21 bases. CDR3 sequence reads: CAWTNPSGKGENIQYF. The CDR3 bases are TGTGCCTGGACTAACCCTTCGGGGAAGGGCGAAAACATTCAGTACTTC. The full variable domain, rest sourced from reference TRBV30 and TRBJ2-4, is SQTIHQWPATLVQPVGSPLSLECTVEGTSNPNLYWYRQAAGRGLQLLFYSVGIGQISSEVPQNLSASRPQDRQFILSSKKLLLSDSGFYLCAWTNPSGKGENIQYFGAGTRLSVL.

The chain joins TRBV5-4 to TRBJ1-1; unclear D gene. The length of the CDR3 is 12 residues. Trimming took off 1 base at V and 2 bases at J, with 3 bases between the two ends. CDR1 is SGHNT, CDR2 YYREEE, per germline (reference sequence). The CDR3 nucleotides are TGTGCCAGCAGCTTGATAAACACTGAAGCTTTCTTT. The encoded protein is CASSLINTEAFF. Full variable domain (rest looked up from reference TRBV5-4 and TRBJ1-1): ETGVTQSPTHLIKTRGQQVTLRCSSQSGHNTVSWYQQALGQGPQFIFQYYREEENGRGNFPPRFSGLQFPNYSSELNVNALELDDSALYLCASSLINTEAFFGQGTRLTVV.

Here the CDR3 reads CSVEGRGLGSYEQYF. In DNA, the CDR3 is TGCAGCGTTGAAGGTCGGGGGCTAGGCTCCTACGAGCAGTACTTC. The chain recombines TRBV29-1 with TRBJ2-7; D assignment may be TRBD1 or TRBD2 (6 bases each). This CDR3 region has 15 residues. The germline gives CDR1 SQVTM, CDR2 ANQGSEA. V gave up 1 base and J gave up 0 bases, with 13 bases separating them.

This clone was counted a few times. The rearrangement uses TRBV30 and TRBJ2-1, with D perhaps being TRBD1 or TRBD2 (5 bases each). The germline V gene has CDR1 GTSNPN and CDR2 SVGIG (reference sequence). This CDR3 contains 13 residues. V was shortened by 2 bases and J by 6 bases, with 11 bases between the two germline ends. In DNA, the CDR3 is TGTGCCTGGAGTTCTCCGGGGCCCAATGAGCAGTTCTTC. It codes for CAWSSPGPNEQFF.

The chain joins TRBV14 to TRBJ2-7; tentatively, D is TRBD1 (6 bases). CDR3 size: 14 residues. The ends were cut back, 5 bases at V and 3 bases at J, with 14 bases in the middle. Germline values: CDR1 SGHDN, CDR2 FVKESK. CDR3 nucleotide sequence: TGTGCCAGCAGCGAAAGTACAGGGAGCTACGAGCAGTACTTC. It translates to CASSESTGSYEQYF.

This chain connects TRBV29-1 to TRBJ2-7, with TRBD2 as a possible D gene (6 bases). CDR3 length: 13 amino acids. The V end was cut by 4 bases, the J end by 5 bases, with 15 bases between. Germline loops: CDR1 SQVTM, CDR2 ANQGSEA. CDR3 sequence: CSVGQRASDEQYF. In DNA, the CDR3 is TGCAGCGTTGGTCAGCGGGCCAGCGACGAGCAGTACTTC.

This clone has only a few counts. J is TRBJ2-7 and V is TRBV5-1; D is ambiguous. Trimming took 4 bases from V and 5 from J, leaving 13 bases between them. The CDR3 runs to 13 residues. Looked up from germline, CDR1 is SGHRS and CDR2 is YFSETQ. Here the CDR3 DNA reads TGCGCCAGCAGCCATGAGGCCGTGGACGAGCAGTACTTC. This translates into CASSHEAVDEQYF. Based on the CDR3 plus reference TRBV5-1 and TRBJ2-7, the full variable domain is KAGVTQTPRYLIKTRGQQVTLSCSPISGHRSVSWYQQTPGQGLQFLFEYFSETQRNKGNFPGRFSGRQFSNSRSEMNVSTLELGDSALYLCASSHEAVDEQYFGPGTRLTVT.

The chain employs TRBV7-2 and TRBJ2-5; a weak D match, TRBD2 (5 bases). Germline CDR1 and CDR2: SGHTA and FQGNSA. The CDR3 consists of 13 residues. The V gene lost 5 bases and the J gene lost 5 bases, with 12 bases spanning the gap. The CDR3 DNA reads as TGTGCCAGCAGCCGGAGCGGCCTGGAGACCCAGTACTTC. Translation gives CASSRSGLETQYF.

The V call is TRBV9, the J call TRBJ2-1; 8 nucleotides agree with TRBD2. J gave up 3 bases and V 4 bases, and 6 bases lay outside the gene matches. The CDR3 contains 15 residues. Germline V gene lookup returns CDR1 SGDLS and CDR2 YYNGEE. CDR3 in DNA: TGTGCCAGCAGCTTTAGCGGGGTTCACTACAATGAGCAGTTCTTC. This gives the protein CASSFSGVHYNEQFF.

V and J are TRBV7-9 and TRBJ2-1, with D unclear. CDR1 is SEHNR, CDR2 FQNEAQ, per germline (reference sequence). The CDR3 runs 12 residues. V lost 5 bases to trimming and J lost 10 bases, with 12 bases between them. This CDR3 is CASSPAVGEQFF. The CDR3 bases are TGTGCCAGCAGCCCTGCGGTGGGGGAGCAGTTCTTC.

This clone appeared once. The CDR3 nucleotides read TGTGCCACCAGCGGGCTAACTGTCCAGAACACTGAAGCTTTCTTT. Its protein is CATSGLTVQNTEAFF. The rearrangement uses TRBV15 and TRBJ1-1, with no clear D. CDR1 and CDR2 from the germline V gene are LNHNV and YYDKDF (reference sequence). The germline V and J ends were trimmed by 5 bases and 1 base, with 14 bases remaining between them. The CDR3 has 15 amino acids. The variable domain in full, completed from reference TRBV15 and TRBJ1-1, reads DAMVIQNPRYQVTQFGKPVTLSCSQTLNHNVMYWYQQKSSQAPKLLFHYYDKDFNNEADTPDNFQSRRPNTSFCFLDIRSPGLGDTAMYLCATSGLTVQNTEAFFGQGTRLTVV.

The gene calls are TRBV9 and TRBJ1-2; D gene uncertain. Germline V gene sequence: CDR1 SGDLS, CDR2 YYNGEE. V was pared by 0 bases and J by 2 bases, with 17 bases between. The CDR3 contains 17 residues. As DNA, the CDR3 is TGTGCCAGCAGCGTAGTTCCCAGTGCTAAATTAAACTATGGCTACACCTTC. Amino acids: CASSVVPSAKLNYGYTF.

This clone was counted between two and nine times. The chain joins TRBV4-3 to TRBJ2-1; tentatively, D is TRBD2 (5 bases). This CDR3 comprises 15 residues. With 0 bases removed from V and 6 bases from J, the gap between germline ends came to 12 bases. From germline, CDR1 is LGHNA and CDR2 YSLEER. The CDR3 here is CASSQERGNFNEQFF. In DNA form, the CDR3 reads TGCGCCAGCAGCCAAGAACGAGGGAATTTCAATGAGCAGTTCTTC.

A note on this clone: The same CDR3 can be traced to other DNA sequences in this sample. The chain has TRBV29-1 and TRBJ1-1, with D unclear. Germline CDR1 SQVTM, CDR2 ANQGSEA. The CDR3 extends over 11 amino acids. V lost 5 bases to trimming and J lost 1 base, with 5 bases between them. The DNA of the CDR3 is TGCAGCGTTTACAAGAACACTGAAGCTTTCTTT. Translated: CSVYKNTEAFF. The full variable domain, with the rest looked up from reference TRBV29-1 and TRBJ1-1, is SAVISQKPSRDICQRGTSLTIQCQVDSQVTMMFWYRQQPGQSLTLIATANQGSEATYESGFVIDKFPISRPNLTFSTLTVSNMSPEDSSIYLCSVYKNTEAFFGQGTRLTVV.

CDR3 residues: CASSVERRERDTQYF. The CDR3 nucleotides read TGTGCCAGCAGCGTAGAGCGGCGGGAGAGGGATACGCAGTATTTT. This chain links TRBV9 with TRBJ2-3, with 7 bases matching TRBD2. V was clipped by 0 bases and J by 6 bases; unmatched bases: 7. Germline V lookup: CDR1 SGDLS, CDR2 YYNGEE. This CDR3 spans 15 amino acids.